The entry below describes one T cell receptor (beta chain). Its cognate antigen is unknown. Other nucleotide sequences in the sample specify the same CDR3. Extraction of RNA preceded its reverse transcription into cDNA, which served as the sequencing template. TCRdb keeps only in-frame clones here, not all; method: immunoSEQ multiplex PCR. The table has about 92,000 clones, 44% seen once; the top ten hold roughly a sixth. The sample is drawn from a study of CD8+ T cells in alopecia areata. CDR1 is SQVTM, CDR2 ANQGSEA, per germline. The ends lost 6 bases at V and 4 bases at J; junction bases unmatched: 5. This CDR3 spans 15 amino acids. Study-level results: Only a single nonresponder existed, so baseline CD8+ expansion links stay unclear.

Noted treatment: oral pan-JAK inhibitor, 5-10 mg twice daily. The source is a human donor with alopecia areata. The chain carries TRBV29-1 and TRBJ2-1, with 14 bases that match TRBD2. Material: CD8+ T cells sorted from blood, obtained at week 24, from a patient treated with tofacitinib. The CDR3: CSVERLAGGYNEQFF. CDR3 nucleotide sequence: TGCAGCGTCGAGAGACTAGCGGGAGGGTACAATGAGCAGTTCTTC.